Each of the 8 T cell receptor beta chains below was sequenced from the same sample in a study of blood T cell repertoires in COVID-19. The data were produced by immunoSEQ multiplex PCR, yet TCRdb's version contains in-frame clones alone and is incomplete. The data contain more than 85,000 clones, about 76% of them singletons. The sample consisted of peripheral blood. The source of these receptors is a man aged 80 or over with acute or convalescent COVID-19.

V gene TRBV7-9 combines with J gene TRBJ2-7; 8 nucleotides match TRBD1. Germline trimming cut 5 bases from V and 5 bases from J; bases unmatched to any gene: 8. Germline-derived CDR1 and CDR2 are SEHNR and FQNEAQ (reference sequence). The CDR3 is 14 residues long. CDR3 sequence (DNA): TGTGCCAGCAGCCGACAGGGGCCCCGGAACGAGCAGTACTTC. Amino acid sequence: CASSRQGPRNEQYF.

This clone was recorded a few times. The gene calls are TRBV11-1 and TRBJ1-1, with 7 bases identical to TRBD1. Losses at the gene ends were 5 bases for V and 4 bases for J; bases not matched to a gene: 10. Germline lookup yields CDR1 SGHAT and CDR2 FQDESV (reference sequence). This CDR3 comprises 15 residues. The CDR3 DNA sequence: TGTGCCAGCAGCCCCCCGACAGGGAAAATCACTGAAGCTTTCTTT. This codes for CASSPPTGKITEAFF.

The chain employs TRBV5-1 and TRBJ1-5; D call uncertain. Trimming took off 0 bases at V and 6 bases at J, with 16 bases between the two ends. Looked up from germline, CDR1 is SGHRS and CDR2 is YFSETQ. The length of the CDR3 is 16 residues. The chain's CDR3 is CASSLGSGGGPQPQHF. The CDR3 DNA reads as TGCGCCAGCAGCTTGGGAAGTGGCGGCGGGCCTCAGCCCCAGCATTTT.

The rearrangement links TRBV28 to TRBJ2-3; 9 bases are a match to TRBD1. The germline V gene encodes CDR1 MDHEN and CDR2 SYDVKM. The CDR3 length is 16 residues. The V and J ends lost 8 bases and 3 bases, in that order; junction bases with no gene match: 12. In DNA, the CDR3 is TGTGCCAGCCCGATGACCGGGACAGGGAAGACAGATACGCAGTATTTT. Protein: CASPMTGTGKTDTQYF.

The chain employs TRBV7-2 and TRBJ2-3; TRBD2 matches 13 bases. The CDR3 consists of 19 residues. Germline loops: CDR1 SGHTA, CDR2 FQGNSA. The J segment lost 0 bases and the V segment lost 4 bases, leaving 10 bases of the junction unmatched. This CDR3 reads CASSSPGLAGITSTDTQYF. The CDR3, as DNA: TGTGCCAGCAGCTCCCCGGGACTAGCGGGAATCACTAGCACAGATACGCAGTATTTT. Drawing the rest from reference TRBV7-2 and TRBJ2-3, the complete variable domain is GAGVSQSPSNKVTEKGKDVELRCDPISGHTALYWYRQSLGQGLEFLIYFQGNSAPDKSGLPSDRFSAERTGGSVSTLTIQRTQQEDSAVYLCASSSPGLAGITSTDTQYFGPGTRLTVL.

V gene TRBV7-9 combines with J gene TRBJ1-6, with TRBD1 matching 10 bases. Germline CDR1 and CDR2: SEHNR and FQNEAQ (reference sequence). Losses at the gene ends were 4 bases for V and 10 bases for J; bases not matched to a gene: 10. The CDR3 extends over 16 amino acids. CDR3 DNA sequence: TGTGCCAGCAGCTCGGGACAGGGGAACGCAGACTCACCCCTCCACTTT. This encodes CASSSGQGNADSPLHF.

The rearrangement uses TRBV5-1 and TRBJ1-4; 7 nucleotides agree with TRBD1. The germline V gene has CDR1 SGHRS and CDR2 YFSETQ. The V gene end was trimmed by 4 bases and the J gene end by 0 bases; junction bases not matched to a gene: 6. CDR3 length equals 16 residues. The chain's CDR3 is CASSMGQITTNEKLFF. The CDR3 region has the DNA TGCGCCAGCAGCATGGGACAGATTACAACTAATGAAAAACTGTTTTTT.

A single count supports this clone. The CDR3 DNA follows: TGCGCCAGCAGCTCGGGGACAGGGGGCACCGGGGAGCTGTTTTTT. Its translation is CASSSGTGGTGELFF. The chain couples TRBV5-1 to TRBJ2-2; 11 positions match TRBD1. The CDR3 is 15 amino acids. Germline values: CDR1 SGHRS, CDR2 YFSETQ. The V gene end was trimmed by 3 bases and the J gene end by 4 bases; junction bases not matched to a gene: 2.